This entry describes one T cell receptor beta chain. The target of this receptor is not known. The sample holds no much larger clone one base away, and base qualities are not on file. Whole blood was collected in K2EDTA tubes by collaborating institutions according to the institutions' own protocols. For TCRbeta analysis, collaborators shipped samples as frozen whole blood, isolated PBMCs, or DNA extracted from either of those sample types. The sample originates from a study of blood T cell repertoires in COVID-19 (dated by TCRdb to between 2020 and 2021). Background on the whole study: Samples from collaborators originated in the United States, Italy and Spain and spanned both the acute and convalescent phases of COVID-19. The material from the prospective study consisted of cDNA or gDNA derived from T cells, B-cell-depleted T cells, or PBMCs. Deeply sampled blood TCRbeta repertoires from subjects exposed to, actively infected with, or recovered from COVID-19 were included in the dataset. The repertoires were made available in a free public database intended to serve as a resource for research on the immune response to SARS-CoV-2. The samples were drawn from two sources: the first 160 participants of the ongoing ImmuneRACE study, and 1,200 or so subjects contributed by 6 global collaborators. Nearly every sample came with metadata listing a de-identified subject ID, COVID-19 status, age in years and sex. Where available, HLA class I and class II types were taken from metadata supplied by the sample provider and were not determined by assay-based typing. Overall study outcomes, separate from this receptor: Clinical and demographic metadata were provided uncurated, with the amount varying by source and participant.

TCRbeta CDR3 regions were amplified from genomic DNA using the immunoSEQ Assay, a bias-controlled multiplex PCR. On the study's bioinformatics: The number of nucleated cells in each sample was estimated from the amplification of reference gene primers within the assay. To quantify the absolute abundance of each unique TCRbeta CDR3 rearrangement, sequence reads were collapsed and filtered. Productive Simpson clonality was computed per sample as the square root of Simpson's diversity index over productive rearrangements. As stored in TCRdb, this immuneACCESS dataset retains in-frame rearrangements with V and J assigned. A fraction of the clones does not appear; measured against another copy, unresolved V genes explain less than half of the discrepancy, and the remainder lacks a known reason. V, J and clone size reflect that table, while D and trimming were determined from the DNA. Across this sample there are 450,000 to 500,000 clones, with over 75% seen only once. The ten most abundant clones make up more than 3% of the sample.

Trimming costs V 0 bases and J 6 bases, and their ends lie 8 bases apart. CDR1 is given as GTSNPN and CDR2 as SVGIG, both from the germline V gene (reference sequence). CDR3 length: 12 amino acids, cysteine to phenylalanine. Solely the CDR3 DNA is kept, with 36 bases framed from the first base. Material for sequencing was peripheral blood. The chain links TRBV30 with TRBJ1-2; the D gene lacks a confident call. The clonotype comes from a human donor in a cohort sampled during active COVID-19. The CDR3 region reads CAWSVGGNGYTF. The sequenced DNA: TGTGCCTGGAGTGTTGGAGGAAATGGCTACACCTTC.